This TCR beta chain was profiled in a study of response to subunit inactivated influenza vaccine. Whole-study results and caveats: Only a handful of new T cells, the authors suggested, are recruited with each seasonal influenza vaccination.

Turning to this clonotype: The target antigen is unknown. The germline gene is not matched at one end of the junction; a read error may be the cause.

Per the germline V gene, CDR1 is SSHAT and CDR2 is FNYEAQ (reference sequence). The CDR3 loop spans 12 amino acids. A single record per CDR3 protein comes from TCRdb applying MiXCR to the RT-PCR reads. The data contain some 850,000 distinct CDR3 sequences, less than 20% of them singletons. The material sequenced was PBMCs from blood, taken roughly 5 days after vaccination. The rearrangement links TRBV7-7 to TRBJ2-2, with D unclear. The TCR comes from a man aged 45-65 years who received an inactivated influenza vaccine. As DNA, the CDR3 is TGTGCTAGCAGCCACCGAACCGGGGAGCTGTTTTTT. Its protein is CASSHRTGELFF. The full variable domain, in which reference TRBV7-7 and TRBJ2-2 provide the parts outside the CDR3, is GAGVSQSPRYKVTKRGQDVTLRCDPISSHATLYWYQQALGQGPEFLTYFNYEAQPDKSGLPSDRFSAERPEGSISTLTIQRTEQRDSAMYRCASSHRTGELFFGEGSRLTVL.